This is a list of T cell receptor beta chains from one sample in a study of blood T cell repertoires in COVID-19. The protocol was immunoSEQ multiplex PCR, while the TCRdb copy is restricted to in-frame clones and leaves out a portion. Altogether 120,000 to 150,000 clones are present, almost 90% being singletons, with the ten largest covering over 1.5%. The sequenced material came from peripheral blood. These TCRs come from a woman in her sixties or seventies with acute or convalescent COVID-19. Each CDR3 is given with its conserved first and last residue. D genes are given only for firm matches. Clone size is not always given. Where it is, it says once, few, many or a class for expanded clones.

TRBV4-3	TRBJ1-4	TRBD1	-	TGCGCCAGCAGCCAAGCCCCGGACAGGGACAACGAAAAACTGTTTTTT	CASSQAPDRDNEKLFF
TRBV6-5	TRBJ1-2	-	few	TGTGCCAGCAGCCTACAGGGCCGCGATGGCTACACCTTC	CASSLQGRDGYTF
TRBV5-4	TRBJ2-3	TRBD2	once	TGTGCCAGCAGCTTGGGGCTAGCGGGCGTCACAGATACGCAGTATTTT	CASSLGLAGVTDTQYF
TRBV29-1	TRBJ1-4	-	-	TGCAGCGTTGGGCAGGTTAATGAAAAACTGTTTTTT	CSVGQVNEKLFF
TRBV21-1	TRBJ2-4	-	-	TGTGCCAGCAGCAAAGCACAGATAGCCAAAAACATTCAGTACTTC	CASSKAQIAKNIQYF
TRBV5-1	TRBJ1-2	-	-	TGCGCCAGCAGCTTGGTCAGGAGCGGCAACTATGGCTACACCTTC	CASSLVRSGNYGYTF
TRBV6-2/TRBV6-3	TRBJ1-4	-	-	TGTGCCAGCAGCAACAGGGTGGTCGGTGAAAAACTGTTTTTT	CASSNRVVGEKLFF
TRBV19	TRBJ2-7	TRBD2	once	TGTGCCAGTAGGGCGGGGGGAACCTACGAGCAGTACTTC	CASRAGGTYEQYF
TRBV6-6	TRBJ1-2	-	-	TGTGCCAGCATCGCCGGGGGGGTGTATGGCTACACCTTC	CASIAGGVYGYTF
TRBV18	TRBJ2-7	TRBD1	-	TGTGCCAGCTCACCTGGTGCGGGACAGGGGGCAGGCGAGCAGTACTTC	CASSPGAGQGAGEQYF
TRBV6-4	TRBJ2-1	TRBD1	-	TGTGCCAGCACAACCGGGACAGTAAGATCGAGCTCCTACAATGAGCAGTTCTTC	CASTTGTVRSSSYNEQFF
TRBV4-3	TRBJ2-7	-	-	TGCGCCAGCAGCCAAGATTACGTGCCAGGGCCGCTGGGGTACGAGCAGTACTTC	CASSQDYVPGPLGYEQYF
TRBV9	TRBJ1-5	TRBD1	once	TGTGCCAGCAGCGAGGGGACAGGGGGCTGGAATCAGCCCCAGCATTTT	CASSEGTGGWNQPQHF
TRBV5-6	TRBJ2-2	-	-	TGTGCCAGCAGCTCCCCTCTTTATCAGGGATCGAACACCGGGGAGCTGTTTTTT	CASSSPLYQGSNTGELFF